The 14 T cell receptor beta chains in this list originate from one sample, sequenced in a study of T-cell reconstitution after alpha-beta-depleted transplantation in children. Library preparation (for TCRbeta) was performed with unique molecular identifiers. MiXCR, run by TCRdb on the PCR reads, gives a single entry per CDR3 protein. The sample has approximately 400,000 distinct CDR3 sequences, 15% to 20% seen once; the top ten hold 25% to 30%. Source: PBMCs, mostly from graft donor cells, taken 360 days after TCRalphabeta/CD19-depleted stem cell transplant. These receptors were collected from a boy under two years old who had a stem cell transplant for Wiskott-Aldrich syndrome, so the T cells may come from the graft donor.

The CDR3 loop reads CASSLALAGLQISYNEQFF. CDR3 nucleotide sequence: TGCGCCAGCAGCTTGGCCCTAGCGGGACTTCAGATCTCCTACAATGAGCAGTTCTTC. The chain combines TRBV5-1 with TRBJ2-1; 9 bases are a match to TRBD2. V lost 0 bases and J lost 0; bases outside the gene matches: 10. The CDR3 is 19 amino acids. The germline V gene has CDR1 SGHRS and CDR2 YFSETQ. Supplemented by reference TRBV5-1 and TRBJ2-1, the full variable domain reads KAGVTQTPRYLIKTRGQQVTLSCSPISGHRSVSWYQQTPGQGLQFLFEYFSETQRNKGNFPGRFSGRQFSNSRSEMNVSTLELGDSALYLCASSLALAGLQISYNEQFFGPGTRLTVL.

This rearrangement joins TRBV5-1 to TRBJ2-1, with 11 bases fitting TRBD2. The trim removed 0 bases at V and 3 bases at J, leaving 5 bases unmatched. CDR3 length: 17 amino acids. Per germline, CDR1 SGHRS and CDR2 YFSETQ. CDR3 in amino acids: CASSLAPTSGVYNEQFF. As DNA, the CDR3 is TGCGCCAGCAGCTTGGCCCCGACTAGCGGGGTCTACAATGAGCAGTTCTTC.

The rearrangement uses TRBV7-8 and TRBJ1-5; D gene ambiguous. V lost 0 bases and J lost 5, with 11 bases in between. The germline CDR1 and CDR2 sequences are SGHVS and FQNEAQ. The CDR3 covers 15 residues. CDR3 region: CASSLARREHQPQHF. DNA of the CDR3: TGTGCCAGCAGCTTAGCCCGGAGGGAGCATCAGCCCCAGCATTTT.

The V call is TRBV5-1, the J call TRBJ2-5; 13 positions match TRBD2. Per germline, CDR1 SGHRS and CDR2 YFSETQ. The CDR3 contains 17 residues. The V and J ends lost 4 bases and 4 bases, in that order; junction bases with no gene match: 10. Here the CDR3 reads CASSIGLAGAFGETQYF. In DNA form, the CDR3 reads TGCGCCAGCAGCATCGGACTAGCGGGGGCCTTTGGAGAGACCCAGTACTTC.

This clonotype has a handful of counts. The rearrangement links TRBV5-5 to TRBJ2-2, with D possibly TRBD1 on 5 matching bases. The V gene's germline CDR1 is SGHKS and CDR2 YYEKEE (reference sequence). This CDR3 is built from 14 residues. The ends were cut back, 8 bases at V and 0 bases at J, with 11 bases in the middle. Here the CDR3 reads CASRGRANTGELFF. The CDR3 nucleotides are TGTGCCAGTAGAGGCAGGGCGAACACCGGGGAGCTGTTTTTT.

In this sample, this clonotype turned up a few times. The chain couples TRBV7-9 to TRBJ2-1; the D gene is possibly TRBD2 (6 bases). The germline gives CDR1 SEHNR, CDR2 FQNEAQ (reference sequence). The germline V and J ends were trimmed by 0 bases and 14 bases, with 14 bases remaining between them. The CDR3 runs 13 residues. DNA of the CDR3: TGTGCCAGCAGCTTAGCGCTTCTAGCGCTGGAGTTCTTC. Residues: CASSLALLALEFF.

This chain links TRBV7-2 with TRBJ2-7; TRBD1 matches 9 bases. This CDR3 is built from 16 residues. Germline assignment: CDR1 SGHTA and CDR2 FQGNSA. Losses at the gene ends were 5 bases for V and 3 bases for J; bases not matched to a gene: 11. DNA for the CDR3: TGTGCCAGCAGCACGGGGACCGGGACAGGGAGCTACGAGCAGTACTTC. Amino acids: CASSTGTGTGSYEQYF.

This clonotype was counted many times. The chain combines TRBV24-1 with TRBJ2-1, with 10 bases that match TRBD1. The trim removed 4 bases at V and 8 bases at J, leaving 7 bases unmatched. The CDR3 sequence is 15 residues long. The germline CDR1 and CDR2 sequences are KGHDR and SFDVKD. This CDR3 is CATSDWDRGQDEQFF. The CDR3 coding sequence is TGTGCCACCAGTGACTGGGACAGGGGACAGGATGAGCAGTTCTTC.

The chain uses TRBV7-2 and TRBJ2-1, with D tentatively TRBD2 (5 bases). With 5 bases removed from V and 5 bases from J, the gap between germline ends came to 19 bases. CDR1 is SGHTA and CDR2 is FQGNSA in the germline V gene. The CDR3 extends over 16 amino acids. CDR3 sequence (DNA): TGTGCCAGCAGCCGCCGCTCTGGAGGAATCAACAATGAGCAGTTCTTC. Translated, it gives CASSRRSGGINNEQFF.

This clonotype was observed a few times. For the CDR3, the DNA is TGTGCCAGCAGTTATTCCACAGACTCCTACGAGCAGTACTTC. Translating gives CASSYSTDSYEQYF. The chain carries TRBV6-5 and TRBJ2-7; D call uncertain. The CDR3 has 14 residues. Germline V gene lookup returns CDR1 MNHEY and CDR2 SVGAGI. The V end lost 3 bases, the J end lost 0 bases, and 9 bases lay between the germline ends.

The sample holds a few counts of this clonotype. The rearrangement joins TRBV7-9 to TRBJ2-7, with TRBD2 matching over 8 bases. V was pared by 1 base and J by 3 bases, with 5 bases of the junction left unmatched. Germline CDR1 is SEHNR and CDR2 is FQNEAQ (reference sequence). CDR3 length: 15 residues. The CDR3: CASSLGAGANYEQYF. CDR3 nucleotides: TGTGCCAGCAGCTTAGGAGCGGGGGCCAACTACGAGCAGTACTTC.

The chain's CDR3 is CASSFVAGQGYLRVADTQYF. CDR3 nucleotide sequence: TGTGCCAGCAGTTTTGTTGCGGGACAGGGTTATTTACGAGTCGCAGATACGCAGTATTTT. The chain carries TRBV11-2 and TRBJ2-3, with 9 bases that match TRBD1. This CDR3 is built from 20 residues. Germline values: CDR1 SGHAT, CDR2 FQNNGV. J lost 4 bases, V lost 6 bases, and 23 bases had no gene match. The full variable domain, its missing parts supplied by reference TRBV11-2 and TRBJ2-3, is EAGVAQSPRYKIIEKRQSVAFWCNPISGHATLYWYQQILGQGPKLLIQFQNNGVVDDSQLPKDRFSAERLKGVDSTLKIQPAKLEDSAVYLCASSFVAGQGYLRVADTQYFGPGTRLTVL.

In nucleotides, the CDR3 is TGTGCCAGCGCACGCGGACAGGGAATAAAGACCCAGTACTTC. Its protein is CASARGQGIKTQYF. The V call is TRBV12-3 or TRBV12-4, the J call TRBJ2-5, with 8 nucleotides matching TRBD1. The CDR3 has 14 residues. Trimming at V came to 8 bases and at J to 6 bases, leaving 11 bases not matched to a gene.

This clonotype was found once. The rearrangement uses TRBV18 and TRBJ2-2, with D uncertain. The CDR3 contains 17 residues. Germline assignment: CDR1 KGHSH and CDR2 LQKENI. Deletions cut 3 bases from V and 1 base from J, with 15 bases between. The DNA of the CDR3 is TGTGCCAGCTCACCCTTCCACACCTTTGGGAACACCGGGGAGCTGTTTTTT. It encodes CASSPFHTFGNTGELFF. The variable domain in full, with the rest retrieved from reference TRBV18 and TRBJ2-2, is NAGVMQNPRHLVRRRGQEARLRCSPMKGHSHVYWYRQLPEEGLKFMVYLQKENIIDESGMPKERFSAEFPKEGPSILRIQQVVRGDSAAYFCASSPFHTFGNTGELFFGEGSRLTVL.